These T cell receptor beta chains were read from a single sample in a study of T cell repertoires in cytomegalovirus infection. TCRdb fed the reads into MiXCR, producing one record per CDR3 protein. The sample lists some 940,000 distinct CDR3 sequences, approximately 32% seen once, with roughly 13% in the top ten. Which antigens these TCRs recognize remains unknown. The input for sequencing was cultured CD8+ T cells from PBMCs, taken from culture after CMV antigen stimulation. All receptors derive from a human donor in good health (CMV status not recorded). Some clones in this sample may be carry-over from other donors' samples. Both conserved end residues are part of each CDR3. Fields, in order: V gene, J gene, CDR3 protein.

v_call: TRBV19
j_call: TRBJ1-1
cdr3_aa: CVSSIHRGNTEAFF

v_call: TRBV7-2
j_call: TRBJ1-1
cdr3_aa: CASSLESGSLNTEAFF

v_call: TRBV6-5
j_call: TRBJ1-1
cdr3_aa: CASSYSGPVAEAFF

v_call: TRBV11-2
j_call: TRBJ2-1
cdr3_aa: CASSLERGAFNEQFF

v_call: TRBV7-6
j_call: TRBJ1-1
cdr3_aa: CASSLVTGENTEAFF

v_call: TRBV19
j_call: TRBJ1-5
cdr3_aa: CATQWDNSNQPQHF

v_call: TRBV19
j_call: TRBJ1-1
cdr3_aa: CASETGLWDMNTEAFF

v_call: TRBV5-1
j_call: TRBJ1-4
cdr3_aa: CASSLGYGATNEKLFF

v_call: TRBV7-6
j_call: TRBJ2-5
cdr3_aa: CASTPSPGIEETQYF

v_call: TRBV19
j_call: TRBJ2-1
cdr3_aa: CASGDGKAYNEQFF

v_call: TRBV4-2
j_call: TRBJ2-5
cdr3_aa: CASSQEGTSEETQYF

v_call: TRBV4-1
j_call: TRBJ1-5
cdr3_aa: CASSPRDRVGQPQHF

v_call: TRBV7-9
j_call: TRBJ1-2
cdr3_aa: CASSPDGYGYTF

v_call: TRBV4-3
j_call: TRBJ2-5
cdr3_aa: CASSKRQGEGETQYF

v_call: TRBV4-1
j_call: TRBJ1-5
cdr3_aa: CASRRNQGINQPQHF

v_call: TRBV6-5
j_call: TRBJ1-5
cdr3_aa: CASLYYSNQPQHF

v_call: TRBV28
j_call: TRBJ2-5
cdr3_aa: CANSLPMGETQYF

v_call: TRBV6-5
j_call: TRBJ1-2
cdr3_aa: CASTTSGGDGYTF

v_call: TRBV10-3
j_call: TRBJ1-2
cdr3_aa: CAISDSSYGYTF